This T cell receptor (beta chain) derives from a study of T cell responses to AZD1222 COVID-19 vaccine (dated by TCRdb to the early 2020s). About the investigation overall: A total of 233 trial participants underwent TCR sequencing, of whom some 210 received two doses of AZD1222 and about 25 received two doses of the MenACWY control vaccine. Trial participants were enrolled into age subgroups of 18-55, 56-69 and 70-plus years, which contained 148, 28 and 57 TCR-sequenced participants, respectively. What the research found in general, with its limitations: Participants were mostly white British, with more females than males. The authors suggested clonal diversity may have been underestimated. The vaccine-associated CD4 TCRs covered the entire spike protein, and the dominant responses fell in regions 160-218 and 743-854. Because no day 14 peak-response samples were available, the repertoires could be characterized only after the peak T cell response. Conclusions about previously exposed vaccinees are limited because only a handful of AZD1222 recipients were SARS-CoV-2 seropositive at baseline. Nearly half of unique spike-specific TCRs reportedly recognized epitopes outside regions mutated in the B.1.351 and B.1.1.7 variants. A significant rise in spike-specific TCR breadth and depth was observed after two AZD1222 doses relative to day 0 and relative to MenACWY recipients. The 56-69-year group was small, and its depth increase did not reach significance, likely because of low power.

The time point label on this specimen signifies: about 28 days (+/-7) after the second vaccine dose. AZD1222 recipients whose second dose came at about 4 weeks and those whose second dose came at about 12 weeks were combined into one group, since spike-specific TCR depth and breadth did not differ between the two schedules. The vaccinee samples were drawn from two UK trials, COV001 and COV002, one of which was a single-blind randomized controlled phase 2/3 trial testing AZD1222 (ChAdOx1 nCoV-19) in healthy adults. For TCRbeta chain sequencing, PBMC samples were collected from trial participants at day 0 and at day 28 after the second dose. The CDR3 regions of human TCRbeta chains were subjected to immunosequencing. Per the original workflow: Repertoire TCRs were checked for matches against a reference library of SARS-CoV-2-specific TCRs that had been generated using the MIRA antigen-specificity platform. Breadth was defined as the fraction of unique TCRs that were SARS-CoV-2-associated, and depth was defined as the fraction of total T cells that were SARS-CoV-2-associated. Using the MIRA data, every spike-specific TCR was mapped to the spike region that the TCR reacted to and assigned to either a CD4 or a CD8 class. Log10-transformed breadth and depth values were compared by one-way ANOVA with Sidak's multiple comparisons tests. TCRdb stores this immuneACCESS table with in-frame sequences only. Part of the clones is absent; in the studies checked, under half of the shortfall reflects unresolved V genes, and no reason is known for the rest. The V and J calls and clone size are taken from that table; D and trimming were inferred from the DNA. Recorded for this sample are around 99,000 clones; roughly 86% of them occurred a single time. Of the sample, 4% to 5.5% falls within the top ten clones.

The CDR1 and CDR2 encoded by the germline V gene (reference sequence) are MNHNY and SVGAGI. V is shortened by 8 bases, J by 8 bases, and the region joining them spans 19 bases. There are 15 amino acids in the CDR3, from cysteine to phenylalanine inclusive. The CDR3 DNA has 45 bases and is translated from base 1. Details on this clone: Its antigen has not been determined. No quality values exist for individual bases; no much larger clone is one base distant.

Here the chain combines TRBV6-6 and TRBJ1-6; TRBD1 is possibly the D segment (6 matching bases). The source material was peripheral blood, sampled 28 days after the second AZD1222 dose. The sequence was collected from an adult who received the AZD1222 COVID-19 vaccine. The DNA sequence is given as TGTGCCAGCGGGCCCAGGGGCAGAATGGATTCACCCCTCCACTTT. This translates into CASGPRGRMDSPLHF.